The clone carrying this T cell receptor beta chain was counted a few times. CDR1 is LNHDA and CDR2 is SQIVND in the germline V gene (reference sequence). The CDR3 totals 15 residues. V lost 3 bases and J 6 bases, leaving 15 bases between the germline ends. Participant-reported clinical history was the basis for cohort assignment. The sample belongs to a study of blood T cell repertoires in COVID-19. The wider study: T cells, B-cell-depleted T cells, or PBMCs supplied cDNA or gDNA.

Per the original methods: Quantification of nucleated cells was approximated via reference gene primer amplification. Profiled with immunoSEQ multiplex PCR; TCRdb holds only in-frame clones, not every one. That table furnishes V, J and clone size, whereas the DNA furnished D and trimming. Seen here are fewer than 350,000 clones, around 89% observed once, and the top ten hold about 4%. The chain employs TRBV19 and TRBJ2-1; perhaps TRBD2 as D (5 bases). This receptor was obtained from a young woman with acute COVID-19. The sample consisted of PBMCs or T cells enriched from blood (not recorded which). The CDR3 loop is CASSIRSLGGNEQFF. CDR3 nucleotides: TGTGCCAGTAGTATTCGGTCCCTAGGAGGCAATGAGCAGTTCTTC.